The 24 T cell receptor beta chains reported below all come from one sample, sequenced in a study of CXCR3-negative and CXCR3-positive naive CD8 T cells. TRB cDNA libraries were made by UMI-labeled 5' RACE. Using the 5' RACE reads, TCRdb records one entry per CDR3 protein without DNA. The sample has just over 40,000 distinct CDR3 sequences, and its top ten clones hold around 1.9%. The source material was naive CXCR3- CD8+ T cells from blood. The subset: CD45RO-CCR7+CD27+CD95- naive CD8+ T cells lacking CXCR3 (TNR3-). These receptors all come from a human donor in good health. Some clones in this sample may be carry-over from other donors' samples.

This rearrangement joins TRBV29-1 to TRBJ2-5. CDR3 length: 14 amino acids. Germline V gene lookup returns CDR1 SQVTM and CDR2 ANQGSEA. Here the CDR3 reads CSVEGQGESETQYF.

The chain combines TRBV6-6 with TRBJ2-1; TCRdb names TRBD1, which stays unverified in the absence of DNA. This CDR3 has 15 amino acids. Looked up from germline, CDR1 is MNHNY and CDR2 is SVGAGI (reference sequence). This CDR3 is CASSMGQGGRNEQFF.

The chain couples TRBV4-2 to TRBJ1-1. Germline V lookup: CDR1 LGHNA, CDR2 YNFKEQ. The CDR3 extends over 13 amino acids. The CDR3 loop reads CASSQARYTEAFF.

The rearrangement joins TRBV21-1 to TRBJ1-2; TCRdb reports TRBD1, a call that lacks DNA to check it against. TRBV21-1 is listed as a pseudogene. This CDR3 has 20 amino acids. The CDR3: CASSRAAGQGVVVVTYGYTF.

The V and J genes are TRBV7-9 and TRBJ2-1; the D call from TCRdb, TRBD1, cannot be confirmed without DNA. This CDR3 contains 15 residues. Germline CDR1 SEHNR, CDR2 FQNEAQ (reference sequence). CDR3 sequence: CASSLEGDTYNEQFF. Looking up the rest from reference TRBV7-9 and TRBJ2-1 gives the full variable domain: DTGVSQNPRHKITKRGQNVTFRCDPISEHNRLYWYRQTLGQGPEFLTYFQNEAQLEKSRLLSDRFSAERPKGSFSTLEIQRTEQGDSAMYLCASSLEGDTYNEQFFGPGTRLTVL.

CDR3 protein: CATKQDSSYNEQYF. V gene TRBV10-3 combines with J gene TRBJ2-7; TCRdb names TRBD1, which stays unverified in the absence of DNA. There are 14 residues in the CDR3. Germline V lookup: CDR1 ENHRY, CDR2 SYGVKD.

V gene TRBV7-9 combines with J gene TRBJ2-3; checking the TCRdb D call of TRBD2 is not possible without DNA. CDR1 and CDR2 (germline): SEHNR, FQNEAQ (reference sequence). The CDR3 spans 16 residues. CDR3 loop: CASSLPSDGSTDTQYF.

The chain employs TRBV7-9 and TRBJ2-2. The germline V gene has CDR1 SEHNR and CDR2 FQNEAQ (reference sequence). This CDR3 spans 13 amino acids. The CDR3 is CASSLLGAGELFF.

This rearrangement joins TRBV5-1 to TRBJ1-1. The CDR3 covers 15 residues. Germline CDR1 SGHRS, CDR2 YFSETQ. CDR3 residues: CASRVEGGMRTEAFF. The full variable domain, rest sourced from reference TRBV5-1 and TRBJ1-1, is KAGVTQTPRYLIKTRGQQVTLSCSPISGHRSVSWYQQTPGQGLQFLFEYFSETQRNKGNFPGRFSGRQFSNSRSEMNVSTLELGDSALYLCASRVEGGMRTEAFFGQGTRLTVV.

The chain is built from TRBV19 and TRBJ1-4. The germline V gene encodes CDR1 LNHDA and CDR2 SQIVND (reference sequence). The CDR3 contains 14 residues. The CDR3 here is CASSIGPHTEKLFF.

The chain carries TRBV4-1 and TRBJ2-1; TCRdb proposes TRBD2, but this gene call is untestable without DNA. The germline CDR1 and CDR2 sequences are MGHRA and YSYEKL. This CDR3 comprises 16 residues. CDR3 sequence: CASSQKLAGAVNEQFF.

The CDR3 spells CSAVSGVSTDTQYF. The chain uses TRBV20-1 and TRBJ2-3; TCRdb's D gene call, TRBD2, goes unchecked for lack of DNA. The V gene's germline CDR1 is DFQATT and CDR2 SNEGSKA (reference sequence). This CDR3 has 14 residues.

This chain uses TRBV27 with TRBJ2-1; the TRBD1 assignment by TCRdb is unverifiable without DNA. CDR3 size: 12 residues. Germline lookup yields CDR1 MNHEY and CDR2 SMNVEV (reference sequence). Here the CDR3 reads CASSDDSHEQFF.

This chain links TRBV29-1 with TRBJ2-1. The CDR3 runs 12 residues. The germline V gene has CDR1 SQVTM and CDR2 ANQGSEA. CDR3: CSVEALLNEQFF.

The chain combines TRBV4-2 with TRBJ2-7; TCRdb selects TRBD2, and the lack of DNA leaves this call unchecked. The germline CDR1 and CDR2 sequences are LGHNA and YNFKEQ. CDR3 length: 17 residues. This chain's CDR3 is CASSQEGSGGGAYEQYF.

The chain has TRBV7-3 and TRBJ2-1. Germline V gene sequence: CDR1 SGHTA, CDR2 FQGTGA. There are 13 residues in the CDR3. The CDR3: CASSLSPYNEQFF.

The V call is TRBV28, the J call TRBJ2-7; the TCRdb D gene call, TRBD2, has no DNA to confirm it. Germline loops: CDR1 MDHEN, CDR2 SYDVKM. The CDR3 is made up of 13 amino acids. CDR3 region: CASSLEGLYEQYF.

This chain links TRBV29-1 with TRBJ2-1. CDR1 is SQVTM and CDR2 is ANQGSEA in the germline V gene. The CDR3 loop spans 13 amino acids. This chain's CDR3 is CSGRGFLGNEQFF.

This chain uses TRBV11-2 with TRBJ2-7; the D gene TCRdb calls, TRBD1, cannot be checked with no DNA. Germline V gene lookup returns CDR1 SGHAT and CDR2 FQNNGV. CDR3 length: 15 amino acids. CDR3 amino acids: CASSPRDGTSYEQYF.

The chain has TRBV5-6 and TRBJ1-1; the D call of TRBD1 rests on TCRdb alone, since no DNA is present to check it. In germline, CDR1 is SGHDT, CDR2 YYEEEE. This CDR3 region has 12 residues. The CDR3 here is CASSPGTGEAFF.

The genes are TRBV7-9 and TRBJ1-3. Germline CDR1 SEHNR, CDR2 FQNEAQ (reference sequence). This CDR3 spans 12 amino acids. CDR3 sequence: CASRESGNTIYF.

This chain uses TRBV5-4 with TRBJ2-1; TCRdb's D call, TRBD1, is unchecked because there is no DNA. This CDR3 spans 16 amino acids. The germline gives CDR1 SGHNT, CDR2 YYREEE (reference sequence). The CDR3 loop is CASSELRAGINNEQFF.

The J gene is TRBJ2-1, the V gene TRBV29-1; the TCRdb call, TRBD1, lacks DNA for checking. The CDR3 runs to 14 residues. Germline CDR1 reads SQVTM; CDR2 reads ANQGSEA. The CDR3 region is CSGLGTGSVNEQFF.

The chain uses TRBV29-1 and TRBJ2-7. CDR1 SQVTM and CDR2 ANQGSEA come from the germline V gene. This CDR3 region has 11 residues. This chain's CDR3 is CSVESSYEQYF.